The 10 T cell receptor beta chains given below trace back to one sample, sequenced in a study of CD8 T cells in ankylosing spondylitis. TCRdb ran MiXCR on the 5' RACE reads and lists one entry per CDR3 protein. The profile shows some 250,000 distinct CDR3 sequences, approximately 24% of them singletons. The sequencing input was blood, either unsorted or a sorted T cell fraction (not recorded which). Receptor source: a male donor with ankylosing spondylitis or in good health (not recorded which).

This clonotype was counted only a few times. V is TRBV29-1 and J is TRBJ2-4; the match to TRBD2 covers 7 bases. This CDR3 region has 15 residues. V shed 5 bases, J shed 1 base, and the junction held 8 bases outside the gene matches. Germline V gives CDR1 SQVTM, CDR2 ANQGSEA. CDR3 nucleotide sequence: TGCAGCGTTACCGGGGAGGGAACGGCCAAAAACATTCAGTACTTC. Its translation: CSVTGEGTAKNIQYF.

This chain uses TRBV4-1 with TRBJ1-2; D uncertain. V was shortened by 1 base and J by 7 bases, with 10 bases between the two germline ends. The CDR3 contains 13 residues. Germline assignment: CDR1 MGHRA and CDR2 YSYEKL. The CDR3 DNA follows: TGCGCCAGCAGCCAAGTGGGGAGTGGTGGCTACACCTTC. Translation: CASSQVGSGGYTF.

This chain links TRBV20-1 with TRBJ2-3; TRBD1 might be the D (5 bases). V was shortened by 4 bases and J by 6 bases, with 11 bases between the two germline ends. CDR1 is DFQATT, CDR2 SNEGSKA, per germline (reference sequence). This CDR3 has 12 residues. Here the CDR3 reads CSATDKGDTQYF. In DNA, the CDR3 is TGCAGTGCTACCGACAAGGGGGATACGCAGTATTTT.

In its sample, this clonotype was seen a few times. The CDR3 sequence is CASSLGSGGSSTDTQYF. The CDR3 DNA sequence: TGCGCCAGCAGCTTGGGTTCAGGGGGGAGCAGTACAGATACGCAGTATTTT. J is TRBJ2-3 and V is TRBV5-1, with D maybe TRBD1 (7 bases). The germline V and J ends were trimmed by 0 bases and 3 bases, with 17 bases remaining between them. This CDR3 has 17 residues. From germline, CDR1 is SGHRS and CDR2 YFSETQ.

This clonotype was detected ten times or more. The V and J genes are TRBV11-2 and TRBJ2-7; D may match TRBD1 or TRBD2 (7 bases each). V lost 3 bases and J lost 2, with 14 bases in between. In germline, CDR1 is SGHAT, CDR2 FQNNGV. CDR3 size: 15 residues. The CDR3 DNA sequence: TGTGCCAGCAGCTTCCGTCAGGGGGGGGCCTACGAGCAGTACTTC. Translation gives CASSFRQGGAYEQYF.

This clonotype showed up many times. V gene TRBV5-6 combines with J gene TRBJ2-5; 10 bases line up with TRBD2. The CDR3 is 15 residues long. V shed 4 bases and J 2 bases; nucleotides not matched to a gene: 5. Germline lookup yields CDR1 SGHDT and CDR2 YYEEEE. DNA of the CDR3: TGTGCCAGCAGCACCGGACTAGCGGTACAAGAGACCCAGTACTTC. It yields the protein CASSTGLAVQETQYF.

This clonotype was observed at least ten times. The rearrangement joins TRBV12-3 or TRBV12-4 to TRBJ1-4, with no clear D. The CDR3 runs 14 residues. Deletions cut 3 bases from V and 5 bases from J, with 10 bases between. The CDR3 spells CASSLSQTNEKLFF. In DNA form, the CDR3 reads TGTGCCAGCAGTTTGTCACAAACGAATGAAAAACTGTTTTTT.

In its sample, this clonotype was seen many times. This rearrangement joins TRBV29-1 to TRBJ2-3, with TRBD1 matching 7 bases. Germline V lookup: CDR1 SQVTM, CDR2 ANQGSEA. Losses at the gene ends were 4 bases for V and 4 bases for J; bases not matched to a gene: 5. The CDR3 runs 13 residues. The CDR3 protein is CSVGQGDADTQYF. CDR3 DNA sequence: TGCAGCGTTGGCCAGGGGGATGCAGATACGCAGTATTTT.

This clonotype was picked up many times. This rearrangement joins TRBV15 to TRBJ2-3; D is uncertain. The germline CDR1 and CDR2 sequences are LNHNV and YYDKDF (reference sequence). Trimming left V 5 bases short and J 1 base short, with 7 bases between. This CDR3 spans 13 amino acids. The CDR3 DNA sequence: TGTGCCACCAGCGCTAGGGGCACAGATACGCAGTATTTT. Translation gives CATSARGTDTQYF.

This clonotype was detected many times. V and J are TRBV12-3 or TRBV12-4 and TRBJ2-7; 8 bases fit TRBD2. J lost 1 base, V lost 6 bases, and 14 bases had no gene match. The length of the CDR3 is 17 residues. CDR3 DNA sequence: TGTGCCAGCAGCCTCCGCGGGGGGCAGCATGCATCCTACGAGCAGTACTTC. Translated, it gives CASSLRGGQHASYEQYF.